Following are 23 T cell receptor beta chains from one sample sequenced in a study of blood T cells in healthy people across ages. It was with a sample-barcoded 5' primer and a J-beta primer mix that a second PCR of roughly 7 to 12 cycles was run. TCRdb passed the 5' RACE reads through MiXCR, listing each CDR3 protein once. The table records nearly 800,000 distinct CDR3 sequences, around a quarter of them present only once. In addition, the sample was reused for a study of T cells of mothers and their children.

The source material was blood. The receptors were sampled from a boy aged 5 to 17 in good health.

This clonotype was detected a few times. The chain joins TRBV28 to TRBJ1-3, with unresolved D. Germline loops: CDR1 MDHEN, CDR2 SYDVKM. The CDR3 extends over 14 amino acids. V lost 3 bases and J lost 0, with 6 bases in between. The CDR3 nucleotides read TGTGCCAGCAGTTTGGTCATCTCTGGAAACACCATATATTTT. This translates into CASSLVISGNTIYF.

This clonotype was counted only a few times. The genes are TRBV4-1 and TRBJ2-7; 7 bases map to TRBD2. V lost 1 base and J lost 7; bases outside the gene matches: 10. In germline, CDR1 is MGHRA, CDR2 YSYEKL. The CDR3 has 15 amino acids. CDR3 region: CASSQGAGLPGEQYF. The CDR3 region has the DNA TGCGCCAGCAGCCAAGGGGCGGGACTACCGGGGGAGCAGTACTTC.

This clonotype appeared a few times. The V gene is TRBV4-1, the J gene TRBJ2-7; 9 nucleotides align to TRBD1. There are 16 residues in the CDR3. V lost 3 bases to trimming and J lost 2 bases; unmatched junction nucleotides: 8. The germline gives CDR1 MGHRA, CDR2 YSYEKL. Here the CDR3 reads CASSQEGTGHPYEQYF. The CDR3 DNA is TGCGCCAGCAGCCAGGAAGGGACAGGGCACCCCTACGAGCAGTACTTC.

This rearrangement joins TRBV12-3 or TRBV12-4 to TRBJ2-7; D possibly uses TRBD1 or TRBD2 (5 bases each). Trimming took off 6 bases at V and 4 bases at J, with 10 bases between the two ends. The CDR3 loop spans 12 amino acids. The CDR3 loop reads CASRWDGYEQYF. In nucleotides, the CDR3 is TGTGCCAGCAGATGGGACGGATACGAGCAGTACTTC.

CDR3 in amino acids: CSARTVGGSYGYTF. In DNA, the CDR3 is TGCAGTGCTAGAACCGTTGGGGGAAGTTATGGCTACACCTTC. The chain recombines TRBV20-1 with TRBJ1-2; maybe TRBD1 (5 bases). The length of the CDR3 is 14 residues. Germline V gene data show CDR1 as DFQATT and CDR2 as SNEGSKA (reference sequence). With 2 bases removed from V and 5 bases from J, the gap between germline ends came to 15 bases.

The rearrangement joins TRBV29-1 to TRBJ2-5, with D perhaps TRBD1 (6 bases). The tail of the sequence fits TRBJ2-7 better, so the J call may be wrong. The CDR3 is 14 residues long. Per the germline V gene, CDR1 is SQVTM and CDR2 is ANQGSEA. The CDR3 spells CSVEAAGETYEQYF. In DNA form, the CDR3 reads TGCAGCGTTGAGGCGGCAGGGGAGACCTACGAGCAGTACTTC.

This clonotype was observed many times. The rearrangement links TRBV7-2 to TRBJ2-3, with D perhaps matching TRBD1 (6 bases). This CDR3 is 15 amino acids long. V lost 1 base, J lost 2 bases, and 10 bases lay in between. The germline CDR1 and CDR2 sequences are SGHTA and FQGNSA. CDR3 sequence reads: CASSLVGGPTDTQYF. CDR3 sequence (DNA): TGTGCCAGCAGCTTAGTTGGGGGCCCCACAGATACGCAGTATTTT.

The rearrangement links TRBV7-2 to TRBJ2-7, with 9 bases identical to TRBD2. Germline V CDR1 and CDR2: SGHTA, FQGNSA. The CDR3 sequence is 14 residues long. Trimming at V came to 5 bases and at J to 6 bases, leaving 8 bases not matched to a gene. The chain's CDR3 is CASSPSGAFCEQYF. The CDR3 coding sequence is TGTGCCAGCAGCCCTAGCGGGGCTTTCTGCGAGCAGTACTTC.

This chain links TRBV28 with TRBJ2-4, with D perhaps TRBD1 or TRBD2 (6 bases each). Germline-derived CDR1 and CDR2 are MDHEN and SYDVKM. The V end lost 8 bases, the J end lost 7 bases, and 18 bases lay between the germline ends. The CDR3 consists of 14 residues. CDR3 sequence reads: CASRSRGAGNIQYF. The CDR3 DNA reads TGTGCCAGCCGCTCAAGGGGGGCCGGGAACATTCAGTACTTC.

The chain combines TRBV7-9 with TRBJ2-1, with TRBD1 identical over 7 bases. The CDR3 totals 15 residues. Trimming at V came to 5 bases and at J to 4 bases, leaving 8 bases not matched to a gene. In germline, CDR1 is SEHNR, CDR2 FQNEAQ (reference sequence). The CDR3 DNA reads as TGTGCCAGCAGCCACTGGGACAGTTCTTACAATGAGCAGTTCTTC. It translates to CASSHWDSSYNEQFF. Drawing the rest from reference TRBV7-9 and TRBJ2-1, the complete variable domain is DTGVSQNPRHKITKRGQNVTFRCDPISEHNRLYWYRQTLGQGPEFLTYFQNEAQLEKSRLLSDRFSAERPKGSFSTLEIQRTEQGDSAMYLCASSHWDSSYNEQFFGPGTRLTVL.

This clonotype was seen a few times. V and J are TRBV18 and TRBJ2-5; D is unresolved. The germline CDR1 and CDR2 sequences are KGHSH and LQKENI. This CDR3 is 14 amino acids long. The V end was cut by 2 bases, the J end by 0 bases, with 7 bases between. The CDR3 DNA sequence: TGTGCCAGCTCACCAGGGCTGAACCAAGAGACCCAGTACTTC. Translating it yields CASSPGLNQETQYF.

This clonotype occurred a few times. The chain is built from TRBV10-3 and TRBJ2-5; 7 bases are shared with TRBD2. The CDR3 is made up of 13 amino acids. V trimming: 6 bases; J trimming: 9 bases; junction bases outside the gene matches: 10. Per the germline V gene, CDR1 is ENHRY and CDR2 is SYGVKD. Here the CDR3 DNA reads TGTGCCATCAGCGAGACTAGCACGGTTTCCCAGTACTTC. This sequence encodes CAISETSTVSQYF.

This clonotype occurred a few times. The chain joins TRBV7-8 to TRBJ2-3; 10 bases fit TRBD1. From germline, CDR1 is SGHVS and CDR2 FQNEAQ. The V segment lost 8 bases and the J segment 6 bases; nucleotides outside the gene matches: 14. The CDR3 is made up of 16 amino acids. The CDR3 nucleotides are TGTGCCAGCCGTAATGACAGGGGGCGCAGGATGGATACGCAGTATTTT. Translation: CASRNDRGRRMDTQYF.

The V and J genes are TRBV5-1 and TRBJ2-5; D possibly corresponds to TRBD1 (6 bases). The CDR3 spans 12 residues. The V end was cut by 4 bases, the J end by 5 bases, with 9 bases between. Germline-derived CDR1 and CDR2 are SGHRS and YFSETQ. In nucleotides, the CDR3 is TGCGCCAGCAGCGGACAGTCCGAGACCCAGTACTTC. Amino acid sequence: CASSGQSETQYF. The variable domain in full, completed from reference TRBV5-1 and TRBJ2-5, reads KAGVTQTPRYLIKTRGQQVTLSCSPISGHRSVSWYQQTPGQGLQFLFEYFSETQRNKGNFPGRFSGRQFSNSRSEMNVSTLELGDSALYLCASSGQSETQYFGPGTRLLVL.

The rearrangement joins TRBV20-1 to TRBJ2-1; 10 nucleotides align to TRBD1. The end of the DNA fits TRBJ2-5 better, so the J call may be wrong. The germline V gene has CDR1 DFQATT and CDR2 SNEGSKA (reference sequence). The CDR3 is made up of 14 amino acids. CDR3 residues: CSAKWDRGQETQYF. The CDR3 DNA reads TGCAGTGCTAAATGGGACAGGGGACAAGAGACCCAGTACTTC.

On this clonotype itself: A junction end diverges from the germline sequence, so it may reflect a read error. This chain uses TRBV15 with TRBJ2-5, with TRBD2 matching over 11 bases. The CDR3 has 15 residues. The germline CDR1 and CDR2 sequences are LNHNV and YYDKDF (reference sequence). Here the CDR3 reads CATSRETSGEETRYF. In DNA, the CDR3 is TGTGCCACCAGCCGCGAGACTAGCGGGGAAGAGACCCGGTACTTC.

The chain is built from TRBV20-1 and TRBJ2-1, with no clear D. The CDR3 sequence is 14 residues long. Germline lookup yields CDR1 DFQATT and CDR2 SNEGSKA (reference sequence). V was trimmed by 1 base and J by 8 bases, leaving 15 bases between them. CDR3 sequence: CSARGEGTFDEQFF. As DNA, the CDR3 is TGCAGTGCTAGAGGTGAAGGTACCTTCGATGAGCAGTTCTTC.

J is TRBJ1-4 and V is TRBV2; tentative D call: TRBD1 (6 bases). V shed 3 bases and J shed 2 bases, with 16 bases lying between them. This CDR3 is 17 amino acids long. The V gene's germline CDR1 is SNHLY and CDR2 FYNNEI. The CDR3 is CASSETGKKHTNEKLFF. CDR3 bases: TGTGCCAGCAGTGAGACAGGAAAGAAGCACACTAATGAAAAACTGTTTTTT.

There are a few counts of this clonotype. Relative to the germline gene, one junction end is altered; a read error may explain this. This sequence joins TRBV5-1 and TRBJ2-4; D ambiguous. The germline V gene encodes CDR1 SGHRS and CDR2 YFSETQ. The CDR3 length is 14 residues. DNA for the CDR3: TGCACCAGCAGCTTGGAGTTTAGTACGGACATTCAGTACTTC. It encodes CTSSLEFSTDIQYF.

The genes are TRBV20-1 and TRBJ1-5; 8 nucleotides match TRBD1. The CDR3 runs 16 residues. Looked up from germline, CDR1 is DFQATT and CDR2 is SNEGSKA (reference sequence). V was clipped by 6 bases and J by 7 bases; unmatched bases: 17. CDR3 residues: CSAIRHRGKGKQPQHF. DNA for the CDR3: TGCAGTGCCATCCGACACAGGGGGAAGGGAAAACAGCCCCAGCATTTT.

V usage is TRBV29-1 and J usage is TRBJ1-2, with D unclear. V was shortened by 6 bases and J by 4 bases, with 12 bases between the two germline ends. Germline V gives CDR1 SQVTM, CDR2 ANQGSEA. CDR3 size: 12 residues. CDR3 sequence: CSVKYTVYGYTF. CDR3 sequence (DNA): TGCAGCGTGAAATACACGGTCTATGGCTACACCTTC.

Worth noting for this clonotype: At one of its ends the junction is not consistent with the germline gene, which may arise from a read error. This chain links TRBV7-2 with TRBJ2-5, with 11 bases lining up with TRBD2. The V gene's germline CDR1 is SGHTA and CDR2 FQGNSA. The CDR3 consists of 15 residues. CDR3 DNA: TGTGCCAGCAGCCTAGCGGGAGGCCTTCCAGAGACCCAGTACTTC. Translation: CASSLAGGLPETQYF.

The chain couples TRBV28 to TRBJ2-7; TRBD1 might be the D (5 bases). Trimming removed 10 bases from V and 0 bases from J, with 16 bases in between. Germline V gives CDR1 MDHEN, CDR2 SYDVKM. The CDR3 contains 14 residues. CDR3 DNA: TGTGCCACCATTCAGGGCCGCCCCTCCTACGAGCAGTACTTC. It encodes CATIQGRPSYEQYF.